This TCR beta chain was obtained from a study of T cell repertoires in cytomegalovirus infection. Notes on the study in general: Across the ex vivo response, the dominant clonotypes were HLA-C-restricted CMV-specific TCR beta clonotypes.

TCRdb independently ran MiXCR on the reads; one entry per CDR3 protein. The sample shows some 220,000 distinct CDR3 sequences, approximately 6.7% of them seen only once. This clonotype was seen many times. Its specificity is unknown. Trimming left V 6 bases short and J 0 bases short, with 11 bases between. The CDR3 sequence is 14 residues long. CDR1 and CDR2 from the germline V gene are SQVTM and ANQGSEA. V gene TRBV29-1 combines with J gene TRBJ2-2, with unresolved D. This TCR was sampled from a human donor in good health (CMV status not recorded). Some clones in this sample may be carry-over from other donors' samples. What was sequenced was PBMCs. CDR3 nucleotides: TGCAGCGTGTCGTGGGAAGCGAACACCGGGGAGCTGTTTTTT. It codes for CSVSWEANTGELFF.